A selection of T cell receptor beta chains follows, all from one sample in a study of cytotoxic CD8 clonotypes in ibrutinib-treated CLL. Profiling relied on immunoSEQ multiplex PCR, and the TCRdb table lists in-frame clones only, not all of them. In the table there are roughly 110,000 clones, 50% to 65% of which are singletons. The input for sequencing was PBMCs, taken after 24 months of ibrutinib treatment. The receptors were sampled from a human donor with chronic lymphocytic leukemia. Both conserved end residues are part of each CDR3. A D gene is named only where the DNA matches it firmly. A row's size may be missing; if present it is once, few, many or a size class.

abundance: NA
j_gene: TRBJ2-2
v_gene: TRBV7-6
d_gene: TRBD1
CDR3nt: TGTGCCAGCAGCTTAGCTGGGACAGGGTTCGCCGGGGAGCTGTTTTTT
CDR3aa: CASSLAGTGFAGELFF

abundance: NA
j_gene: TRBJ2-7
v_gene: TRBV27
d_gene: TRBD1
CDR3nt: TGTGCCAGCAGTCCCAGGACAGGACAATACGAGCAGTACTTC
CDR3aa: CASSPRTGQYEQYF

abundance: few
j_gene: TRBJ1-4
v_gene: TRBV5-1
d_gene: NA
CDR3nt: TGCGCCAGCAGCTTCGGAGGGAATGAAAAACTGTTTTTT
CDR3aa: CASSFGGNEKLFF

abundance: NA
j_gene: TRBJ1-3
v_gene: TRBV6-5
d_gene: TRBD1
CDR3nt: TGTGCCAGCAGTTACTCGTGGACAGGGAGAGGAAACACCATATATTTT
CDR3aa: CASSYSWTGRGNTIYF

abundance: few
j_gene: TRBJ1-1
v_gene: TRBV7-2
d_gene: NA
CDR3nt: TGTGCCAGCAGCCTATTCCCAATGGGGGAAGCTTTCTTT
CDR3aa: CASSLFPMGEAFF

abundance: few
j_gene: TRBJ1-6
v_gene: TRBV9
d_gene: TRBD1
CDR3nt: TGTGCCAGCAGCCCCGGGACAGGGTCCAATTCACCCCTCCACTTT
CDR3aa: CASSPGTGSNSPLHF

abundance: NA
j_gene: TRBJ2-3
v_gene: TRBV9
d_gene: NA
CDR3nt: TGTGCCAGCAGCGACAGCGGTGATACGCAGTATTTT
CDR3aa: CASSDSGDTQYF

abundance: NA
j_gene: TRBJ1-6
v_gene: TRBV5-1
d_gene: NA
CDR3nt: TGCGCCAGCAGCCTGGGATACAGGGAAAATTCACCCCTCCACTTT
CDR3aa: CASSLGYRENSPLHF

abundance: once
j_gene: TRBJ1-3
v_gene: TRBV30
d_gene: NA
CDR3nt: TGTGCCTGGAAGCAGCATTCTGGAAACACCATATATTTT
CDR3aa: CAWKQHSGNTIYF

abundance: NA
j_gene: TRBJ1-5
v_gene: TRBV14
d_gene: NA
CDR3nt: TGTGCCAGCAGCCAACCTCAGGTTAACAATCAGCCCCAGCATTTT
CDR3aa: CASSQPQVNNQPQHF

abundance: once
j_gene: TRBJ1-1
v_gene: TRBV7-9
d_gene: TRBD1
CDR3nt: TGTGCCAGCAGCCCCGGGACAGAGAACACTGAAGCTTTCTTT
CDR3aa: CASSPGTENTEAFF

abundance: NA
j_gene: TRBJ2-3
v_gene: TRBV19
d_gene: NA
CDR3nt: TGTGCCAGTAGTACTCGGCAGATTCCTAGCACAGATACGCAGTATTTT
CDR3aa: CASSTRQIPSTDTQYF

abundance: few
j_gene: TRBJ2-1
v_gene: TRBV9
d_gene: NA
CDR3nt: TGTGCCAGCAGCGTGAACAGGGCGTACAATGAGCAGTTCTTC
CDR3aa: CASSVNRAYNEQFF

abundance: NA
j_gene: TRBJ2-1
v_gene: TRBV5-1
d_gene: NA
CDR3nt: TGCGCCAGCAGCCCTGACAGGAGCTCCTACAATGAGCAGTTCTTC
CDR3aa: CASSPDRSSYNEQFF

abundance: medium-sized
j_gene: TRBJ2-3
v_gene: TRBV5-1
d_gene: NA
CDR3nt: TGCGCCAGCAGCTTGTTTGCCCCCGCGGATACGCAGTATTTT
CDR3aa: CASSLFAPADTQYF

abundance: few
j_gene: TRBJ2-5
v_gene: TRBV25-1
d_gene: TRBD1
CDR3nt: TGTGCCAGCAGTGAATATGGAACCCGGACAGGGGGCGCGGAGACCCAGTACTTC
CDR3aa: CASSEYGTRTGGAETQYF